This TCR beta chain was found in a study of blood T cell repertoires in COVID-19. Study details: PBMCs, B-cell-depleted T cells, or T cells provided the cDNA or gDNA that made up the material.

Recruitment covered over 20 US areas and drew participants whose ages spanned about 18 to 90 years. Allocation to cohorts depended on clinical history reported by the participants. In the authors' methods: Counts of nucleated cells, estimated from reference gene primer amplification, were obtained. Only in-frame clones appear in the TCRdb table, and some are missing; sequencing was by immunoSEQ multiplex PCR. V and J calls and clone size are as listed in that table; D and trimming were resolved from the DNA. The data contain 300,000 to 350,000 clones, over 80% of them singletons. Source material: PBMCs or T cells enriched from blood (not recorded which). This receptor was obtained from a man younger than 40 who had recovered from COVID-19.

The CDR3 nucleotides are TGTGCCAGCAGCCGTCGAATACAGCTAAGCCCCCGCACAGATACGCAGTATTTT. Amino acids: CASSRRIQLSPRTDTQYF. The rearrangement uses TRBV11-3 and TRBJ2-3; no firm D call. Trimming removed 5 bases from V and 1 base from J, with 22 bases in between. CDR1 is SGHNT and CDR2 is YENEEA in the germline V gene. The CDR3 has 18 amino acids.